The 29 T cell receptor beta chains in this list originate from one sample, sequenced in a study of prognosis after radiotherapy for stage I lung cancer. Researchers used two-round multiplex PCR to amplify TCR beta CDR3 starting from genomic DNA. The use of primers specific to each TRBV and TRBJ gene characterized first-round PCR. MiXCR was run by TCRdb on the multiplex PCR reads, yielding one entry per CDR3 protein. This table holds about 59,000 distinct CDR3 sequences, 26% found once. This specimen consisted of PBMCs, obtained before or after stereotactic body radiation therapy (not recorded which). These receptors were obtained from a donor aged 50 or older with non-small cell lung cancer.

The chain carries TRBV20-1 and TRBJ1-1; tentatively, D is TRBD1 (5 bases). V was cut by 0 bases and J by 0 bases, with 14 bases left in between. Germline CDR1 is DFQATT and CDR2 is SNEGSKA (reference sequence). The CDR3 is 16 residues long. The CDR3 DNA reads TGCAGTGCTAGAGAATTCCGAATGGGGGTGAACACTGAAGCTTTCTTT. It encodes CSAREFRMGVNTEAFF.

As regards this clonotype: A much larger clone lies one base from this, so it may be a read error. The V call is TRBV7-2, the J call TRBJ1-1; D is unresolved. V was clipped by 3 bases and J by 5 bases, with 13 bases between them. This CDR3 has 14 amino acids. The germline V gene has CDR1 SGHTA and CDR2 FQGNSA. CDR3 region: CTSSFEGLTTEAFF. The CDR3 DNA follows: TGTACCAGCAGCTTCGAAGGCCTGACTACTGAAGCTTTCTTT.

This clonotype was seen repeatedly, ten times or more. This chain links TRBV2 with TRBJ1-1; 7 bases line up with TRBD1. After removal of 4 bases from V and 8 bases from J, the junction contained 7 bases not matched to a gene. CDR1 is SNHLY, CDR2 FYNNEI, per germline. The CDR3 extends over 13 amino acids. CDR3 loop: CASSGPGTAEAFF. CDR3 coding DNA: TGTGCCAGCAGTGGACCAGGGACAGCAGAAGCTTTCTTT.

With respect to this clonotype: Given a much more abundant clone one base away, this may be a read error. The chain uses TRBV29-1 and TRBJ1-5; possibly TRBD1 for D (6 bases). V was clipped by 4 bases and J by 8 bases, with 12 bases between them. This CDR3 contains 12 residues. Germline V gene sequence: CDR1 SQVTM, CDR2 ANQGSEA. CDR3 sequence (DNA): TGCAGCGTTGGAGACAGGTGTGAGCCCCAGCATTTT. The encoded protein is CSVGDRCEPQHF.

This clonotype showed up many times. The chain couples TRBV2 to TRBJ2-7; a possible D gene is TRBD2 (6 bases). CDR1 and CDR2 from the germline V gene are SNHLY and FYNNEI. The CDR3 is 12 residues long. V lost 6 bases and J lost 6, with 12 bases in between. Here the CDR3 DNA reads TGTGCCAGCAGCTTACTAGCCGGCGAGCAGTACTTC. Protein: CASSLLAGEQYF.

This clonotype was seen many times. The chain combines TRBV6-1 with TRBJ1-1; 7 bases agree with TRBD1. The CDR3 spans 11 residues. The V and J ends lost 6 bases and 8 bases, in that order; junction bases with no gene match: 3. CDR1 is MNHNS, CDR2 SASEGT, per germline. In nucleotides, the CDR3 is TGTGCCAGCAGGGAACAGGGGGAAGCTTTCTTT. Translating it yields CASREQGEAFF.

A word on this clonotype: Since a far larger clone is one base different, this is likely a read error. The chain employs TRBV6-8 and TRBJ1-6; TRBD1 is a possible D gene (5 bases). The CDR3 has 14 amino acids. CDR1 is MNHGY, CDR2 SAAAGT, per germline. The CDR3 loop is CVSSLGPDNSPLHF. CDR3 nucleotide sequence: TGTGTCAGCAGTTTGGGACCGGATAATTCACCCCTCCACTTT.

This clonotype was detected ten times or more. The chain is built from TRBV5-1 and TRBJ1-6; no definite D call. The CDR3 consists of 19 residues. The germline CDR1 and CDR2 sequences are SGHRS and YFSETQ. With 0 bases removed from V and 0 bases from J, the gap between germline ends came to 16 bases. The CDR3 protein is CASSLVPAAASSYNSPLHF. The DNA of the CDR3 is TGCGCCAGCAGCTTGGTCCCGGCAGCCGCGAGCTCCTATAATTCACCCCTCCACTTT.

This clonotype showed up many times. The V gene is TRBV6-1, the J gene TRBJ1-2, with D perhaps matching TRBD1 (6 bases). V was pared by 6 bases and J by 6 bases, with 14 bases between. The CDR3 contains 13 residues. Germline V gene lookup returns CDR1 MNHNS and CDR2 SASEGT. Here the CDR3 DNA reads TGTGCCAGCAGCCCCACAGGGTTAGATGGCTACACCTTC. It encodes CASSPTGLDGYTF.

This clonotype was found many times. The gene calls are TRBV28 and TRBJ2-2; no clear D gene. V was trimmed by 6 bases and J by 4 bases, leaving 6 bases between them. Per the germline V gene, CDR1 is MDHEN and CDR2 is SYDVKM. This CDR3 contains 12 residues. The CDR3 loop reads CASRSFTGELFF. Written as DNA, the CDR3 is TGTGCCAGCAGATCTTTCACCGGGGAGCTGTTTTTT. The entire variable domain, with the rest obtained from reference TRBV28 and TRBJ2-2, is as follows: DVKVTQSSRYLVKRTGEKVFLECVQDMDHENMFWYRQDPGLGLRLIYFSYDVKMKEKGDIPEGYSVSREKKERFSLILESASTNQTSMYLCASRSFTGELFFGEGSRLTVL.

This chain links TRBV19 with TRBJ1-5; 7 bases agree with TRBD1. The CDR3 loop spans 16 amino acids. Trimming took 6 bases from V and 4 from J; bases not matched to a gene: 12. The germline CDR1 and CDR2 sequences are LNHDA and SQIVND (reference sequence). The CDR3 DNA reads TGTGCCAGTAGGGAGGTAGGACAGGTCGAGAATCAGCCCCAGCATTTT. This gives the protein CASREVGQVENQPQHF. The full variable domain, its missing parts supplied by reference TRBV19 and TRBJ1-5, is DGGITQSPKYLFRKEGQNVTLSCEQNLNHDAMYWYRQDPGQGLRLIYYSQIVNDFQKGDIAEGYSVSREKKESFPLTVTSAQKNPTAFYLCASREVGQVENQPQHFGDGTRLSIL.

At least ten counts were recorded for this clonotype. The chain is built from TRBV20-1 and TRBJ1-5; 9 positions agree with TRBD1. This CDR3 spans 17 amino acids. V was clipped by 3 bases and J by 5 bases; unmatched bases: 14. Germline V gene lookup returns CDR1 DFQATT and CDR2 SNEGSKA (reference sequence). CDR3 protein: CSASAWTGVATHQPQHF. DNA for the CDR3: TGCAGTGCTAGCGCCTGGACAGGGGTGGCGACCCATCAGCCCCAGCATTTT.

There are many counts of this clonotype. The chain employs TRBV5-1 and TRBJ2-5; TRBD2 agrees at 11 bases. Germline V gives CDR1 SGHRS, CDR2 YFSETQ. This CDR3 spans 15 amino acids. With V trimmed by 5 bases and J by 3 bases, 6 bases remained unmatched. The CDR3 is CASRYLAGGEETQYF. In DNA form, the CDR3 reads TGCGCCAGCAGATACCTAGCGGGGGGTGAAGAGACCCAGTACTTC.

Ten or more counts support this clonotype. V usage is TRBV7-9 and J usage is TRBJ1-2, with unresolved D. V was clipped by 1 base and J by 8 bases, with 11 bases between them. Germline CDR1 SEHNR, CDR2 FQNEAQ (reference sequence). The CDR3 contains 13 residues. Here the CDR3 DNA reads TGTGCCAGCAGCTTAGTTGGGCTCGAGGGCTACACCTTC. Its protein is CASSLVGLEGYTF.

This clonotype was seen repeatedly, ten times or more. V gene TRBV20-1 combines with J gene TRBJ2-3; possibly TRBD2 for D (6 bases). V lost 4 bases to trimming and J lost 4 bases, with 9 bases between them. Germline loops: CDR1 DFQATT, CDR2 SNEGSKA (reference sequence). The CDR3 has 12 residues. The CDR3 region is CSAIPGADTQYF. In DNA, the CDR3 is TGCAGTGCTATTCCGGGAGCAGATACGCAGTATTTT.

Ten or more counts support this clonotype. CDR3 sequence: CASSWASNTDTQYF. The DNA for the CDR3 is TGCGCCAGCAGCTGGGCCTCAAACACAGATACGCAGTATTTT. The chain employs TRBV4-1 and TRBJ2-3; D not resolved. CDR1 MGHRA and CDR2 YSYEKL come from the germline V gene. Trimming cost V 5 bases and J 2 bases, with 11 bases left between them. The CDR3 loop spans 14 amino acids.

This clonotype was counted at least ten times. The chain combines TRBV11-1 with TRBJ2-1; D may be TRBD2 (5 bases). The germline V gene has CDR1 SGHAT and CDR2 FQDESV (reference sequence). The CDR3 runs to 16 residues. With 6 bases removed from V and 4 bases from J, the gap between germline ends came to 19 bases. As DNA, the CDR3 is TGTGCCAGCAGTATGAGTTGGGGTTCGGGATACAATGAGCAGTTCTTC. Residues: CASSMSWGSGYNEQFF.

This clonotype was found many times. This chain uses TRBV10-2 with TRBJ2-3, with 7 bases that match TRBD1. CDR1 WSHSY and CDR2 SAAADI come from the germline V gene. CDR3 length equals 11 residues. J gave up 6 bases and V 6 bases, and 0 bases lay outside the gene matches. CDR3 loop: CASRQGDTQYF. The CDR3 DNA sequence: TGCGCCAGCAGACAGGGGGATACGCAGTATTTT.

Ten or more counts support this clonotype. The chain carries TRBV6-5 and TRBJ2-5, with 7 bases fitting TRBD1. The germline CDR1 and CDR2 sequences are MNHEY and SVGAGI. The CDR3 is made up of 16 amino acids. With V trimmed by 2 bases and J by 2 bases, 8 bases remained unmatched. The CDR3 nucleotides read TGTGCCAGCAGTTACGTAGCAGGGGGTTGGCAAGAGACCCAGTACTTC. Translating gives CASSYVAGGWQETQYF.

This clonotype showed up many times. The chain employs TRBV14 and TRBJ2-3; no firm D call. Trimming removed 0 bases from V and 4 bases from J, with 11 bases in between. The CDR3 has 15 residues. Germline loops: CDR1 SGHDN, CDR2 FVKESK. CDR3: CASSQDVGFSDTQYF. The CDR3 bases are TGTGCCAGCAGCCAAGACGTCGGATTCTCAGATACGCAGTATTTT.

Many counts were recorded for this clonotype. V and J are TRBV2 and TRBJ1-2; D possibly corresponds to TRBD1 (5 bases). This CDR3 is 14 amino acids long. Germline V gene lookup returns CDR1 SNHLY and CDR2 FYNNEI. Deletions cut 11 bases from V and 4 bases from J, with 20 bases between. The CDR3 here is CAHGGRAESYGYTF. The DNA for the CDR3 is TGTGCCCACGGGGGGAGGGCTGAAAGCTATGGCTACACCTTC.

This clonotype has ten or more counts. CDR3 residues: CASSSRGVAVGYGYTF. CDR3 coding DNA: TGTGCCAGCAGTTCCCGAGGGGTGGCAGTAGGTTATGGCTACACCTTC. This rearrangement joins TRBV6-5 to TRBJ1-2; D perhaps matches TRBD1 (5 bases). Trimming shortened V by 4 bases and J by 5 bases, and 20 bases separated the two germline ends. The CDR3 has 16 residues. Germline CDR1 is MNHEY and CDR2 is SVGAGI.

This clonotype was seen ten or more times. This chain connects TRBV24-1 to TRBJ1-2; TRBD1 aligns across 8 bases. The CDR3 totals 15 residues. CDR1 KGHDR and CDR2 SFDVKD come from the germline V gene. J gave up 4 bases and V 3 bases, and 6 bases lay outside the gene matches. This CDR3 reads CATSDRQGRGYGYTF. DNA for the CDR3: TGTGCCACCAGTGATAGACAGGGGCGAGGCTATGGCTACACCTTC.

This clonotype showed up just a few times. This may be a read error: a much more frequent sequence differs by one nucleotide. The chain links TRBV6-1 to TRBJ2-5, with TRBD2 matching 7 bases. The CDR3 has 15 residues. Germline CDR1 and CDR2: MNHNS and SASEGT. CDR3 amino acids: CASSLVGGGGEAQYF. As DNA, the CDR3 is TGTGCCAGCAGCCTGGTTGGCGGGGGTGGAGAGGCCCAGTACTTC.

On this clonotype: This may come from a read error, since a much larger clone is one base off. CDR3 sequence: CASSLEDRRAQGMSFF. DNA for the CDR3: TGTGCCAGCAGCTTGGAGGACAGGAGGGCGCAGGGGATGTCGTTTTTT. J is TRBJ1-4 and V is TRBV5-5; 7 bases agree with TRBD1. Germline V lookup: CDR1 SGHKS, CDR2 YYEKEE (reference sequence). With 0 bases clipped from V and 16 bases from J, the junction kept 18 bases outside the gene matches. This CDR3 has 16 residues.

The table lists this clonotype with a few counts. This chain links TRBV5-4 with TRBJ2-1; 13 nucleotides agree with TRBD2. J was trimmed by 10 bases and V by 4 bases; bases with no gene match: 8. The V gene's germline CDR1 is SGHNT and CDR2 YYREEE (reference sequence). The CDR3 has 15 residues. For the CDR3, the DNA is TGTGCCAGCAGCCAGGGACTAGCGGGGACGGGGGAGCAGTTCTTC. Amino acid sequence: CASSQGLAGTGEQFF.

Relative to its sample, this clonotype is medium-sized. This sequence joins TRBV12-3 or TRBV12-4 and TRBJ2-1, with D possibly TRBD2 on 5 matching bases. The V end lost 6 bases, the J end lost 8 bases, and 14 bases lay between the germline ends. This CDR3 is built from 13 residues. The CDR3 spells CASSTARGDEQFF. In DNA, the CDR3 is TGTGCCAGCAGCACGGCCCGGGGAGATGAGCAGTTCTTC.

This clonotype came up many times. The chain employs TRBV6-4 and TRBJ1-6; D is unclear. CDR3 length: 16 amino acids. V lost 3 bases, J lost 7 bases, and 16 bases lay in between. Germline CDR1 reads MRHNA; CDR2 reads SNTAGT. The CDR3: CASSDLASMGNSPLHF. Written as DNA, the CDR3 is TGTGCCAGCAGTGATTTGGCCTCCATGGGGAATTCACCCCTCCACTTT.

A few counts support this clonotype. The CDR3: CASSSRDGWQGAYFNEQFF. The CDR3 nucleotides are TGTGCCAGCTCATCAAGGGACGGATGGCAGGGCGCTTACTTCAATGAGCAGTTCTTC. This sequence joins TRBV18 and TRBJ2-1; D is perhaps TRBD1 or TRBD2 (5 bases each). The germline V gene encodes CDR1 KGHSH and CDR2 LQKENI. V was cut by 5 bases and J by 6 bases, with 29 bases left in between. This CDR3 contains 19 residues.